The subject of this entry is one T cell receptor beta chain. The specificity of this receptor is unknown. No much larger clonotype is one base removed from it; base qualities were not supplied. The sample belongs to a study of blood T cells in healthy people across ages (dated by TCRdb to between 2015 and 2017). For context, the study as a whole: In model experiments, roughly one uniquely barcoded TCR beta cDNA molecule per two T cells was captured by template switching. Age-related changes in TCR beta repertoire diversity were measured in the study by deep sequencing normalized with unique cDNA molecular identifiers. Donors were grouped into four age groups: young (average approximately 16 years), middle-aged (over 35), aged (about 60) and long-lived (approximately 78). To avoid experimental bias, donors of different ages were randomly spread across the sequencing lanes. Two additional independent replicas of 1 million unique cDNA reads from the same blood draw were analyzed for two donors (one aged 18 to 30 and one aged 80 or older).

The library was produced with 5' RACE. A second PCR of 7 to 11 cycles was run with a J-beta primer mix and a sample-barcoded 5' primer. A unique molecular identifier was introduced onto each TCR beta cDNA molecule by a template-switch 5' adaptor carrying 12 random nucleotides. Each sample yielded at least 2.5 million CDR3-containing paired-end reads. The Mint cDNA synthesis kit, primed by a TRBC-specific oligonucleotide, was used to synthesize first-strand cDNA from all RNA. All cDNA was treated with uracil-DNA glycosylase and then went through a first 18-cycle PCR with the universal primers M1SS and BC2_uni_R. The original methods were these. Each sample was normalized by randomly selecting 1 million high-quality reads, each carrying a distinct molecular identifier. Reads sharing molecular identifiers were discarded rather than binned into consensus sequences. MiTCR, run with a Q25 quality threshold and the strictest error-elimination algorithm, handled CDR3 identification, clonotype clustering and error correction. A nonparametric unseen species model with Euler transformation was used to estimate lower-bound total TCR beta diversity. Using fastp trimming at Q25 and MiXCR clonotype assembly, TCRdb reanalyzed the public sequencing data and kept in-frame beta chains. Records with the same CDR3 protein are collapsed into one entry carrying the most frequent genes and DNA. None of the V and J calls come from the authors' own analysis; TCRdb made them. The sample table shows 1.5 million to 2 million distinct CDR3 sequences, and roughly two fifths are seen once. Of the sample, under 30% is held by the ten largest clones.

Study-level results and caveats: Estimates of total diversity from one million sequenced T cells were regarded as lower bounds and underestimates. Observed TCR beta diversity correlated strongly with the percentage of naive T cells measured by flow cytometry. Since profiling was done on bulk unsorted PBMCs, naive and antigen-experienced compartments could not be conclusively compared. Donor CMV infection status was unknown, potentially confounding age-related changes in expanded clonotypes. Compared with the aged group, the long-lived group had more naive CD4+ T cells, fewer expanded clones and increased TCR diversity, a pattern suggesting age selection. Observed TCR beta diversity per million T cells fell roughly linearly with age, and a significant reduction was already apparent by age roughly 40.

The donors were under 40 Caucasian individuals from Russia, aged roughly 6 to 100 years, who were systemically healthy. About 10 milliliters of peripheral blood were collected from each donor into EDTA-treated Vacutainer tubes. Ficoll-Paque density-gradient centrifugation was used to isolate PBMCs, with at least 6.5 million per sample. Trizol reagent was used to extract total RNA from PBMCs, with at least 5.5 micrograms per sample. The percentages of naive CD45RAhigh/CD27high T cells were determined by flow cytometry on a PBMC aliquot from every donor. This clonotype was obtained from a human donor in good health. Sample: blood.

For the CDR3, the sequence is CSAGTSGPYNEQFF. The bases are TGCAGTGCGGGGACTAGCGGGCCCTACAATGAGCAGTTCTTC. The sequence is built from TRBV20-1 and TRBJ2-1; a stretch of 12 junction bases matches TRBD2. From a lookup of the germline V gene (reference sequence), CDR1 and CDR2 are DFQATT and SNEGSKA. Its CDR3 holds 14 amino acids, cysteine through phenylalanine. Left in the record is the CDR3 DNA by itself, 42 bases read in frame from the first base. Trimmed from V: 6 bases; trimmed from J: 2 bases; junction bases lacking a gene match: 2.